What follows is one T cell receptor beta chain and its context. Its antigen is not known. The data originate from a study of CD8+CD57+ T cells in acquired aplastic anemia. Study summary: Recorded DNA amounts for sorted CD4+ and CD8+ cells had an average of 3.2 ug.

Patients selected for sequencing had displayed CD8+CD57+ cell expansion by flow cytometry. Blood samples were obtained from patients who had received no prior therapy. Genomic DNA constituted the template upon which TCR beta VDJ and CDR3 profiling was performed. TCRdb re-derived calls from the reads in MiXCR, one entry per CDR3 protein. The sample gives around 130,000 distinct CDR3 sequences, 45% to 60% of which show up once; roughly 30% is in the top ten. Germline V lookup: CDR1 SGHTA, CDR2 FQGTGA. The CDR3 spans 13 residues. With 5 bases clipped from V and 6 bases from J, the junction kept 1 base outside the gene matches. Study-wide results and caveats: Patients and controls had CD8+ Simpson's diversity values that were not significantly distinct.

Sequenced sample: sorted CD4+, CD8+, or CD8+CD57+ T cells (not recorded which) from PBMCs. The TCR comes from a human donor with aplastic anemia. The rearrangement uses TRBV7-3 and TRBJ2-2, with 9 bases matching TRBD2. The CDR3, as DNA: TGTGCCAGCAGCCCTAGCGGGGCCGGGGAGCTGTTTTTT. Amino acid sequence: CASSPSGAGELFF.